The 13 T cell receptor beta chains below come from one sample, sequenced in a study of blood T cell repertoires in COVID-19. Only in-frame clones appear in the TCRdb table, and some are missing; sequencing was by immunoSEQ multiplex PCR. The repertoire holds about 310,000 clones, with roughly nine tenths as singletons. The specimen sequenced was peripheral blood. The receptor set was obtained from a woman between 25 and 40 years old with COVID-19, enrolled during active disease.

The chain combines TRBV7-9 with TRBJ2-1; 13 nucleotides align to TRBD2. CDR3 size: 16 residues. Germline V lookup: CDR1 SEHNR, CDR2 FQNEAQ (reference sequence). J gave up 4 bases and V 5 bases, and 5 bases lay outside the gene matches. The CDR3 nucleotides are TGTGCCAGCAGCCCCGGGACTAGCGGGAAATACAATGAGCAGTTCTTC. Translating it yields CASSPGTSGKYNEQFF.

CDR3 sequence (DNA): TGTGCCAGCAGCCGACAGGGGGCTTATGAGCAGTTCTTC. It is translated as CASSRQGAYEQFF. The chain employs TRBV6-5 and TRBJ2-1, with 10 bases fitting TRBD1. Trimming took 6 bases from V and 8 from J; bases not matched to a gene: 4. This CDR3 region has 13 residues. Germline V CDR1 and CDR2: MNHEY, SVGAGI.

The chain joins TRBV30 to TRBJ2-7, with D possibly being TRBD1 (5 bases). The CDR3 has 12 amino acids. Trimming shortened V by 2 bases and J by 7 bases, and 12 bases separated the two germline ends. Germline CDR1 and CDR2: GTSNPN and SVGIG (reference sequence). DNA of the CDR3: TGTGCCTGGAGTCCGACAGCCGTTGAGCAGTACTTC. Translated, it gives CAWSPTAVEQYF.

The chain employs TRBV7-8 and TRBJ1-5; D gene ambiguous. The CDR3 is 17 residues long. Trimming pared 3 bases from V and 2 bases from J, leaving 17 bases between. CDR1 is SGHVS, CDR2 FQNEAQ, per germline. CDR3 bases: TGTGCCAGCAGCTTCTACGGTAGCCCCGCCGGCAATCAGCCCCAGCATTTT. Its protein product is CASSFYGSPAGNQPQHF.

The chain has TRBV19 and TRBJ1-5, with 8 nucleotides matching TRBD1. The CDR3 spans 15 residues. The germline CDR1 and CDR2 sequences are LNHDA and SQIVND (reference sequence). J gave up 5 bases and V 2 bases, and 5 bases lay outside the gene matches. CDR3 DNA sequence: TGTGCCAGTAGTATACACCAGGGGGCCGATCAGCCCCAGCATTTT. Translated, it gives CASSIHQGADQPQHF.

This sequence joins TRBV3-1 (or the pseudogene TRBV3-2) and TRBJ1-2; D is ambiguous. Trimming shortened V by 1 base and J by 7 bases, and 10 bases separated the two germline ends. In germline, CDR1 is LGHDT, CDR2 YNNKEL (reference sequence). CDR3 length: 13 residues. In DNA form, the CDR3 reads TGTGCCAGCAGCCAAGCTCGTCAGTCTGGCTACACCTTC. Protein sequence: CASSQARQSGYTF.

CDR3 sequence reads: CASSRRGTSGKSSTDTQYF. The CDR3 DNA reads as TGTGCCAGCAGCCGAAGGGGGACTAGCGGCAAATCTAGCACAGATACGCAGTATTTT. This chain uses TRBV3-1 (or the pseudogene TRBV3-2) with TRBJ2-3, with 11 bases matching TRBD2. CDR3 length equals 19 residues. Germline-derived CDR1 and CDR2 are LGHDT and YNNKEL (reference sequence). The V gene end was trimmed by 4 bases and the J gene end by 0 bases; junction bases not matched to a gene: 12.

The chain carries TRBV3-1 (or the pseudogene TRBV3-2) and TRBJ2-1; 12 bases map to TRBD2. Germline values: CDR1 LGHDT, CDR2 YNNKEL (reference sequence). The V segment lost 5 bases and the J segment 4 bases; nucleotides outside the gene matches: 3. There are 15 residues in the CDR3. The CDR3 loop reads CASSGLAGLYNEQFF. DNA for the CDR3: TGTGCCAGCAGCGGACTAGCGGGACTATACAATGAGCAGTTCTTC.

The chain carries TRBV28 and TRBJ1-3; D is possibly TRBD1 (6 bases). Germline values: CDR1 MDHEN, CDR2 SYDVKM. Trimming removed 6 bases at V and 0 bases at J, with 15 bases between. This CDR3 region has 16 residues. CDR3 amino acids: CASRLSRGSSGNTIYF. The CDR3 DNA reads TGTGCCAGCAGACTTAGCAGGGGCTCCTCTGGAAACACCATATATTTT.

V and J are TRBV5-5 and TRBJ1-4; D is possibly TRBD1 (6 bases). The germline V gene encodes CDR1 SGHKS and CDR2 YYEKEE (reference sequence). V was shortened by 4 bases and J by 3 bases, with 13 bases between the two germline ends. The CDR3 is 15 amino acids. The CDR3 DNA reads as TGTGCCAGCAGCCTAACAGGGTCAGCTAATGAAAAACTGTTTTTT. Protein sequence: CASSLTGSANEKLFF.

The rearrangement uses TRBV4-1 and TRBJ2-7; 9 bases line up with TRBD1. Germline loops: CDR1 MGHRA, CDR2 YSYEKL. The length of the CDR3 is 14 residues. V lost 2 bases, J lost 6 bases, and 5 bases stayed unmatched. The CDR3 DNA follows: TGCGCCAGCAGCCAACCCGGGACAGGGACCGAGCAGTACTTC. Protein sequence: CASSQPGTGTEQYF.

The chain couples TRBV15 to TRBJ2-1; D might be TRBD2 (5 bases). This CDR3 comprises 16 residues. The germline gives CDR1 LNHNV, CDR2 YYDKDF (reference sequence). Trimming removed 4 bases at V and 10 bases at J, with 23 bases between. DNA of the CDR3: TGTGCCACCAGCACGATGGACTCTACCCCACTTCTGGAGCAGTTCTTC. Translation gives CATSTMDSTPLLEQFF. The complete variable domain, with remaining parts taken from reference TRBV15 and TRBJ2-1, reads DAMVIQNPRYQVTQFGKPVTLSCSQTLNHNVMYWYQQKSSQAPKLLFHYYDKDFNNEADTPDNFQSRRPNTSFCFLDIRSPGLGDTAMYLCATSTMDSTPLLEQFFGPGTRLTVL.

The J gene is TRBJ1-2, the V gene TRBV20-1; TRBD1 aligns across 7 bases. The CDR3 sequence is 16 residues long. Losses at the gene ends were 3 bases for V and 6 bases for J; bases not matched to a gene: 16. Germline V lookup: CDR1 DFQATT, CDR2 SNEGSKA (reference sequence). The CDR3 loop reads CSASTAGGKESHGYTF. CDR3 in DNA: TGCAGTGCTAGTACGGCAGGGGGTAAGGAATCCCATGGCTACACCTTC.